Listed here are 23 T cell receptor beta chains from one sample, sequenced in a study of blood T cells in healthy people across ages. Through a sample-barcoded 5' primer and a J-beta primer mix, a second PCR was run for roughly 7 to 12 cycles. MiXCR was run by TCRdb on the 5' RACE reads, yielding one entry per CDR3 protein. Of 700,000 to 850,000 distinct CDR3 sequences listed, around 36% were seen once; the top ten hold 10% to 15%. The sequenced material came from blood. Receptor source: a man between 18 and 29 years old in good health.

The CDR3 here is CASSPIVGGGDGYTF. CDR3 nucleotide sequence: TGTGCCAGCAGCCCGATTGTCGGGGGTGGGGATGGCTACACCTTC. The rearrangement joins TRBV7-9 to TRBJ1-2, with D tentatively TRBD1 (5 bases). This CDR3 spans 15 amino acids. In germline, CDR1 is SEHNR, CDR2 FQNEAQ (reference sequence). The ends were cut back, 5 bases at V and 6 bases at J, with 19 bases in the middle.

This clonotype was counted only a few times. V usage is TRBV2 and J usage is TRBJ1-2, with 10 bases matching TRBD1. V lost 10 bases and J lost 2; bases outside the gene matches: 7. This CDR3 has 14 residues. Germline lookup yields CDR1 SNHLY and CDR2 FYNNEI. CDR3 protein: CATKGQGTNYGYTF. The CDR3 nucleotides are TGTGCCACCAAGGGACAGGGGACCAACTATGGCTACACCTTC.

Sample share makes this clonotype medium-sized (0.01 to 0.1%). The rearrangement links TRBV7-2 to TRBJ2-7; 14 bases match TRBD2. The V segment lost 4 bases and the J segment 5 bases; nucleotides outside the gene matches: 4. Germline CDR1 SGHTA, CDR2 FQGNSA. There are 15 residues in the CDR3. In nucleotides, the CDR3 is TGTGCCAGCAGCTCGGGACTAGCGGGGGTCAACGAGCAGTACTTC. The encoded protein is CASSSGLAGVNEQYF.

This chain joins TRBV7-2 and TRBJ1-1; no definite D call. Germline V gives CDR1 SGHTA, CDR2 FQGNSA. The CDR3 spans 14 residues. With 2 bases removed from V and 2 bases from J, the gap between germline ends came to 9 bases. CDR3 protein: CASSLTSDNTEAFF. DNA for the CDR3: TGTGCCAGCAGCTTAACTTCGGACAACACTGAAGCTTTCTTT.

The table lists this clonotype with a few counts. This chain links TRBV20-1 with TRBJ1-1, with TRBD1 matching 9 bases. Germline assignment: CDR1 DFQATT and CDR2 SNEGSKA (reference sequence). J gave up 8 bases and V 0 bases, and 10 bases lay outside the gene matches. The CDR3 covers 15 residues. CDR3 coding DNA: TGCAGTGCTAGAGATAGGGGGACAGGGAGCGAGGAAGCTTTCTTT. It codes for CSARDRGTGSEEAFF.

The genes are TRBV7-2 and TRBJ1-2; D gene unclear. This CDR3 region has 13 residues. Germline V gene lookup returns CDR1 SGHTA and CDR2 FQGNSA. Trimming took off 4 bases at V and 4 bases at J, with 10 bases between the two ends. The CDR3 here is CASSSNGFYGYTF. The CDR3 region has the DNA TGTGCCAGCAGCTCAAACGGCTTCTATGGCTACACCTTC.

V gene TRBV4-3 combines with J gene TRBJ2-7; possibly TRBD1 or TRBD2 for D (5 bases each). Looked up from germline, CDR1 is LGHNA and CDR2 is YSLEER. Deletions cut 0 bases from V and 10 bases from J, with 22 bases between. The CDR3 length is 16 residues. The CDR3 protein is CASSQDVSAGGETQYF. The CDR3 DNA reads as TGCGCCAGCAGCCAAGACGTATCGGCTGGGGGAGAGACTCAGTACTTC.

CDR3 coding DNA: TGCAGTGCTAGGCAATCGCCAACTAATGAAAAACTGTTTTTT. Its protein product is CSARQSPTNEKLFF. This sequence joins TRBV20-1 and TRBJ1-4; no clear D gene. The V end lost 3 bases, the J end lost 0 bases, and 8 bases lay between the germline ends. CDR1 is DFQATT, CDR2 SNEGSKA, per germline (reference sequence). This CDR3 region has 14 residues.

The J gene is TRBJ2-3, the V gene TRBV5-1, with D perhaps assigned TRBD1 or TRBD2 (5 bases each). CDR1 SGHRS and CDR2 YFSETQ come from the germline V gene. V dropped 4 bases and J dropped 2 bases, with 14 bases sitting between them. CDR3 size: 15 residues. Here the CDR3 DNA reads TGCGCCAGCAGCCGATACGGGGCGCCCACAGATACGCAGTATTTT. It yields the protein CASSRYGAPTDTQYF.

The CDR3: CASSLAGTPYLTDTQYF. The CDR3 DNA reads as TGTGCCAGCAGCCTGGCCGGGACCCCCTACTTGACAGATACGCAGTATTTT. This chain joins TRBV12-3 or TRBV12-4 and TRBJ2-3; D could derive from TRBD1 or TRBD2 (5 bases each). This CDR3 contains 17 residues. Between the trimmed V and J ends, which lost 6 bases and 3 bases, there was a span of 22 bases.

Concerning this clonotype: This could be a read error, since a much larger clone is one nucleotide away. This chain uses TRBV12-3 or TRBV12-4 with TRBJ2-1; no reliable D call. The CDR3 runs to 11 residues. Trimming removed 7 bases at V and 4 bases at J, with 5 bases between. This CDR3 reads CASTEYNEQFF. Written as DNA, the CDR3 is TGTGCCAGCACAGAGTACAATGAGCAGTTCTTC.

This clonotype was seen more than once but under ten times. J is TRBJ2-5 and V is TRBV6-5; D perhaps matches TRBD1 (5 bases). The ends were cut back, 0 bases at V and 2 bases at J, with 13 bases in the middle. Germline-derived CDR1 and CDR2 are MNHEY and SVGAGI. The CDR3 length is 16 residues. The CDR3 here is CASSYSPGSRQETQYF. CDR3 DNA sequence: TGTGCCAGCAGTTACTCTCCAGGGTCCAGGCAAGAGACCCAGTACTTC.

With respect to this clonotype: A much larger clone differs by one base, so this may be a read error. The chain links TRBV6-5 to TRBJ1-1; D may be TRBD1 (5 bases). This CDR3 contains 14 residues. V was shortened by 6 bases and J by 0 bases, with 11 bases between the two germline ends. CDR1 and CDR2 (germline): MNHEY, SVGAGI. The DNA for the CDR3 is TGTGCCAGCAGCCGCTCGGGGCTGAACACTGAAGCTTTCTTT. It codes for CASSRSGLNTEAFF.

This clonotype occurred many times. The CDR3, as DNA: TGTGCCAGCAGTCTCAAAGGATTCGATCAGCCCCAGCATTTT. It specifies CASSLKGFDQPQHF. The chain is built from TRBV12-3 or TRBV12-4 and TRBJ1-5; no clear D. V lost 5 bases, J lost 5 bases, and 13 bases lay in between. This CDR3 is 14 amino acids long.

V and J are TRBV9 and TRBJ2-3, with D possibly being TRBD2 (6 bases). CDR3 length: 14 amino acids. Germline V lookup: CDR1 SGDLS, CDR2 YYNGEE. Trimming took off 4 bases at V and 6 bases at J, with 15 bases between the two ends. CDR3 coding DNA: TGTGCCAGCAGCCCCCTCCCACGGGGGGATACGCAGTATTTT. The encoded protein is CASSPLPRGDTQYF.

In its sample, this clonotype was seen a few times. The CDR3 DNA is TGTGCCAGCAGCCCACCAATGACAGGGTGGACTAATGAAAAACTGTTTTTT. Translating gives CASSPPMTGWTNEKLFF. J is TRBJ1-4 and V is TRBV3-1; 7 bases are a match to TRBD1. V dropped 4 bases and J dropped 2; count of bases not matched to a gene: 10. CDR3 length: 17 amino acids. Germline CDR1 and CDR2: LGHDT and YNNKEL (reference sequence).

This clonotype was seen a few times. The chain joins TRBV2 to TRBJ2-2; 7 nucleotides agree with TRBD1. The germline V gene has CDR1 SNHLY and CDR2 FYNNEI. The CDR3 sequence is 16 residues long. Trimming at V came to 5 bases and at J to 0 bases, leaving 6 bases not matched to a gene. The DNA for the CDR3 is TGTGCCAGCAGTCCCCGGGACAGAACGAACACCGGGGAGCTGTTTTTT. Its translation is CASSPRDRTNTGELFF.

This clonotype was recorded at least ten times. V usage is TRBV7-2 and J usage is TRBJ2-5; 9 positions agree with TRBD1. The CDR3 totals 15 residues. V shed 1 base and J 4 bases; nucleotides not matched to a gene: 4. Germline CDR1 SGHTA, CDR2 FQGNSA. This CDR3 is CASSLGTGVVETQYF. In nucleotides, the CDR3 is TGTGCCAGCAGCTTAGGGACAGGGGTAGTAGAGACCCAGTACTTC. The full variable domain, rest sourced from reference TRBV7-2 and TRBJ2-5, is GAGVSQSPSNKVTEKGKDVELRCDPISGHTALYWYRQSLGQGLEFLIYFQGNSAPDKSGLPSDRFSAERTGGSVSTLTIQRTQQEDSAVYLCASSLGTGVVETQYFGPGTRLLVL.

The rearrangement uses TRBV5-1 and TRBJ2-7; D might be TRBD1 or TRBD2, each matching 6 bases. V lost 3 bases and J lost 7, with 20 bases in between. There are 15 residues in the CDR3. Per germline, CDR1 SGHRS and CDR2 YFSETQ. CDR3 sequence: CASSSSGLGGNEQYF. The CDR3 DNA reads TGCGCCAGCAGCTCGTCAGGGTTGGGGGGCAATGAGCAGTACTTC.

This clonotype was observed once. A read error is possible here, since a much larger clone lies one base away. The V and J genes are TRBV29-1 and TRBJ2-3; D not resolved. V was shortened by 8 bases and J by 3 bases, with 15 bases between the two germline ends. The CDR3 is 13 amino acids. Germline V gene data show CDR1 as SQVTM and CDR2 as ANQGSEA. The CDR3 protein is CSIHPILTDTQYF. The CDR3 coding sequence is TGCAGCATTCATCCGATCCTAACAGATACGCAGTATTTT.

In this sample, this clonotype turned up a few times. This chain connects TRBV5-1 to TRBJ2-3; 14 nucleotides line up with TRBD2. CDR3 length: 15 amino acids. Trimming at V came to 7 bases and at J to 6 bases, leaving 7 bases not matched to a gene. Looked up from germline, CDR1 is SGHRS and CDR2 is YFSETQ. The CDR3 here is CASGGTSGGGDTQYF. In nucleotides, the CDR3 is TGCGCCAGCGGAGGGACTAGCGGGGGAGGTGATACGCAGTATTTT.

This clonotype was observed a handful of times. The rearrangement uses TRBV7-9 and TRBJ1-1; a possible D gene is TRBD1 (6 bases). Trimming stripped 5 bases from V and 1 base from J, with 8 bases between. The CDR3 totals 13 residues. Germline assignment: CDR1 SEHNR and CDR2 FQNEAQ (reference sequence). The CDR3 DNA reads as TGTGCCAGCAGCATGACAGGGAACACTGAAGCTTTCTTT. It codes for CASSMTGNTEAFF.

This clonotype was seen a few times. This chain connects TRBV7-9 to TRBJ2-7; D gene uncertain. The CDR3 extends over 17 amino acids. The germline CDR1 and CDR2 sequences are SEHNR and FQNEAQ (reference sequence). The germline V and J ends were trimmed by 1 base and 0 bases, with 16 bases remaining between them. The CDR3 DNA sequence: TGTGCCAGCAGCTTAGGTTTAACGCAGGACCTCTCCTACGAGCAGTACTTC. Protein sequence: CASSLGLTQDLSYEQYF.